This T cell receptor beta chain came from a study of blood T cell repertoires in COVID-19. Using immunoSEQ multiplex PCR, the repertoire was profiled, and TCRdb retains in-frame clones only, with some absent. The sample consists of about 69,000 clones, around nine tenths of them appearing once. This clone turned up a few times. Material: peripheral blood. This receptor was identified in a woman aged 18-30 years with acute or convalescent COVID-19.

The CDR3 spells CASSPIAVLDEQFF. CDR3 nucleotide sequence: TGTGCCAGCAGCCCTATAGCGGTCTTGGATGAGCAGTTCTTC. This chain uses TRBV7-9 with TRBJ2-1; D possibly corresponds to TRBD2 (6 bases). Germline V lookup: CDR1 SEHNR, CDR2 FQNEAQ (reference sequence). The CDR3 spans 14 residues. V was clipped by 5 bases and J by 8 bases, with 16 bases between them.